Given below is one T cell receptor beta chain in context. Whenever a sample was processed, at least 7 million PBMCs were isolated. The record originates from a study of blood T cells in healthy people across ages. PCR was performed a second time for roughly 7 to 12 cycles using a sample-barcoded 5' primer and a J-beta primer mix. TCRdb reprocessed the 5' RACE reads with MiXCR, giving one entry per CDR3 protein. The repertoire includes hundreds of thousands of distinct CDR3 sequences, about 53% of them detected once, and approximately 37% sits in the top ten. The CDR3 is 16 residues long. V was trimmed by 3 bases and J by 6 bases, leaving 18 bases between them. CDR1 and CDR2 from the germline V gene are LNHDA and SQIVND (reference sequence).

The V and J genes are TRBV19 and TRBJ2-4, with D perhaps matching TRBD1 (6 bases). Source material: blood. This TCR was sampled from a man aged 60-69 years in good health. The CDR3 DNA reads TGTGCCAGTAGTATGCGGAACCTAGCAGGGGCAAACATTCAGTACTTC. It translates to CASSMRNLAGANIQYF.